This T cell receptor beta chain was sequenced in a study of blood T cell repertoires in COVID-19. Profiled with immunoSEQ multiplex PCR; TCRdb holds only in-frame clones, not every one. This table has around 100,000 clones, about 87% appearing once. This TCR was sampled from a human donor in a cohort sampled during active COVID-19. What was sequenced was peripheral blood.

The CDR3: CATSRDFPYTGELFF. The DNA of the CDR3 is TGTGCCACCAGCAGAGATTTCCCTTACACCGGGGAGCTGTTTTTT. This chain links TRBV15 with TRBJ2-2; the D is unclear. Trimming shortened V by 0 bases and J by 3 bases, and 8 bases separated the two germline ends. Germline V CDR1 and CDR2: LNHNV, YYDKDF (reference sequence). The CDR3 totals 15 residues.